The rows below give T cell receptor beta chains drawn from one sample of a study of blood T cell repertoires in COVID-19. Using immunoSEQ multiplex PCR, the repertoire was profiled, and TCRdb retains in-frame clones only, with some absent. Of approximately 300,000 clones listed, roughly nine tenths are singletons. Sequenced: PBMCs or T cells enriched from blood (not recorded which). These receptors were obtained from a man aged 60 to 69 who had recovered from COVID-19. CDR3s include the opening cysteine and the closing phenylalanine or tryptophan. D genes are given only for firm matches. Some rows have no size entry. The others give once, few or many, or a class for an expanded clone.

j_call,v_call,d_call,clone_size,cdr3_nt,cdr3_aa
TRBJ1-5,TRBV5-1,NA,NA,TGCGCCAGCAGCTTGGAGACAGGTGGGGATCAGCCCCAGCATTTT,CASSLETGGDQPQHF
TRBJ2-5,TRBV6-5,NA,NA,TGTGCCAGCAGCTCAGGGAAAGAGACCCAGTACTTC,CASSSGKETQYF
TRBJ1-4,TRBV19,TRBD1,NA,TGTGCCAGTAGTACCTGGACAGGGTTGAGAGAAAAACTGTTTTTT,CASSTWTGLREKLFF
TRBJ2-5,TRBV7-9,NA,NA,TGTGCCAGCAGCCATGCTAGTGGGTACCAAGAGACCCAGTACTTC,CASSHASGYQETQYF
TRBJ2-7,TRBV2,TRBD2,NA,TGTGCCAGCAGTTACCATAGCGGGGCCTACGAGCAGTACTTC,CASSYHSGAYEQYF
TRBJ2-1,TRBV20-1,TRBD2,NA,TGCAGTGCCAGTCCCGCGGGAGCTCCGAATGAGCAGTTCTTC,CSASPAGAPNEQFF
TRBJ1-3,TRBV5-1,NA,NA,TGCGCCAGCAGCTCGGGGAGCTCTGGAAACACCATATATTTT,CASSSGSSGNTIYF
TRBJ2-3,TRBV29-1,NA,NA,TGCAGCGGGAACCCGGGCCGACAGACAGATACGCAGTATTTT,CSGNPGRQTDTQYF
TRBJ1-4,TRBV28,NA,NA,TGTGCCAGCAGTTTCATATCCAGGGTGGCTAATGAAAAACTGTTTTTT,CASSFISRVANEKLFF
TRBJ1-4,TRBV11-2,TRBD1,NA,TGTGCCAGCAGCTGGGGACAGCGTAGTAATGAAAAACTGTTTTTT,CASSWGQRSNEKLFF
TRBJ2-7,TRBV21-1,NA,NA,TGTGCCAGCAGCAGGGCCCACTCCTACGAGCAGTACTTC,CASSRAHSYEQYF
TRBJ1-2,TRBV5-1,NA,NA,TGCGCCAGCAGCTTGATACAGGGCAATGGCTACACCTTC,CASSLIQGNGYTF
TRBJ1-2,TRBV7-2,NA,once,TGTGCCAGCAGCCTGGGGGCAGGAGATGGCTACACCTTC,CASSLGAGDGYTF
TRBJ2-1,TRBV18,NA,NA,TGTGCCAGCTCACCCCAAGGGGATGAGCAGTTCTTC,CASSPQGDEQFF